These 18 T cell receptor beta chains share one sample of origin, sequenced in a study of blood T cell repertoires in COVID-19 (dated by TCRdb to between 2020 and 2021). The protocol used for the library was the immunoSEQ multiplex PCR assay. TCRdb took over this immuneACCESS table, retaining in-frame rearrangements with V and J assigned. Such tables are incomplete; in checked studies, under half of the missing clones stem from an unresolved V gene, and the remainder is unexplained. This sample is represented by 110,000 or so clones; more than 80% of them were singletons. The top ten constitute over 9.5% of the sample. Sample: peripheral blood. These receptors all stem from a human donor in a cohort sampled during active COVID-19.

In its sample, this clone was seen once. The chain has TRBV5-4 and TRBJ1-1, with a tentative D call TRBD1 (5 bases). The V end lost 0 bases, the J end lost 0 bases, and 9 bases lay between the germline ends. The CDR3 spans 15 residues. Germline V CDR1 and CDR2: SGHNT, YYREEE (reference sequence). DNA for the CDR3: TGTGCCAGCAGCTTGGCGGCCAGGGTGAACACTGAAGCTTTCTTT. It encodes CASSLAARVNTEAFF.

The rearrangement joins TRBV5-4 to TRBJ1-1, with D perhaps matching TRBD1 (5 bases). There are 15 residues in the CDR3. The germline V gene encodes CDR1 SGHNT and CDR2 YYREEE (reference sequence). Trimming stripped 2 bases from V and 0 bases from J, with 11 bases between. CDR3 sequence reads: CASSFGGGMNTEAFF. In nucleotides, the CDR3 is TGTGCCAGCAGCTTCGGGGGTGGCATGAACACTGAAGCTTTCTTT.

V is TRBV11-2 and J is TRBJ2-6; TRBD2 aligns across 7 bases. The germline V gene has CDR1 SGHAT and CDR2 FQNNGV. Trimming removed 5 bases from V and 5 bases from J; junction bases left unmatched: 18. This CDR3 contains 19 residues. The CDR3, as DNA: TGTGCCAGCAGCAACACATTAGAGGGGAGCGGGAATTGGGCCAACGTCCTGACTTTC. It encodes CASSNTLEGSGNWANVLTF.

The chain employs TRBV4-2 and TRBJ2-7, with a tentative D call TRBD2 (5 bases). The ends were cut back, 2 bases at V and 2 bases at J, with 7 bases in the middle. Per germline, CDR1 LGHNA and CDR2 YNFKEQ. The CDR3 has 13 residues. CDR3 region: CASSQRGTYEQYF. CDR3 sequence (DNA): TGTGCCAGCAGCCAAAGAGGGACCTACGAGCAGTACTTC.

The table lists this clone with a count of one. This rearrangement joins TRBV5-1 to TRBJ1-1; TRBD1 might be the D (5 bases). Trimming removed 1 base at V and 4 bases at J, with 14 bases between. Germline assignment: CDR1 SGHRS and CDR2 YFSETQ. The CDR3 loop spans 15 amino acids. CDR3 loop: CASSLRGESVTEAFF. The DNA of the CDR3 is TGCGCCAGCAGCTTGCGGGGGGAGTCGGTCACTGAAGCTTTCTTT.

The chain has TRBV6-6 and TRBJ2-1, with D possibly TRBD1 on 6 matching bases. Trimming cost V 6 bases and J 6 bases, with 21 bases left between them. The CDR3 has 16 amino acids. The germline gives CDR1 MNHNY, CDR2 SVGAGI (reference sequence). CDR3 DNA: TGTGCCAGCAGGGCCTTTGACAGGCGTAAGGGCAATGAGCAGTTCTTC. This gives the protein CASRAFDRRKGNEQFF.

CDR3 region: CASSSDRGGAGTEAFF. CDR3 bases: TGTGCCAGCAGTTCCGACAGGGGGGGGGCGGGCACTGAAGCTTTCTTT. The chain combines TRBV6-5 with TRBJ1-1; 9 bases line up with TRBD1. Germline values: CDR1 MNHEY, CDR2 SVGAGI. CDR3 size: 16 residues. V shed 4 bases, J shed 4 bases, and the junction held 10 bases outside the gene matches.

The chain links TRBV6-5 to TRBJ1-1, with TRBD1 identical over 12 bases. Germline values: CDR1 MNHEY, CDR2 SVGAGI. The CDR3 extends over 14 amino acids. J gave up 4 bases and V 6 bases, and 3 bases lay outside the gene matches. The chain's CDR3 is CASRGQGAGTEAFF. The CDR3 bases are TGTGCCAGCAGGGGACAGGGGGCTGGCACTGAAGCTTTCTTT.

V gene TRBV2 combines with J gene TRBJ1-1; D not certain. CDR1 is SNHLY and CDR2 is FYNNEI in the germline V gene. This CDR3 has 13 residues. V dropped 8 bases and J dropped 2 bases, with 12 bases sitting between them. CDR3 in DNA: TGTGCCAGCGGGAGCGAGTCTAACACTGAAGCTTTCTTT. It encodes CASGSESNTEAFF.

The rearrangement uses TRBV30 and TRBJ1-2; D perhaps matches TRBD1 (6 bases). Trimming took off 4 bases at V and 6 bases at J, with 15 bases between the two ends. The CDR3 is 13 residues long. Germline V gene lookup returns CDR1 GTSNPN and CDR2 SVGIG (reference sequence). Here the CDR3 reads CAWNMGGQNGYTF. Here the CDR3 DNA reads TGTGCCTGGAATATGGGGGGGCAAAATGGCTACACCTTC.

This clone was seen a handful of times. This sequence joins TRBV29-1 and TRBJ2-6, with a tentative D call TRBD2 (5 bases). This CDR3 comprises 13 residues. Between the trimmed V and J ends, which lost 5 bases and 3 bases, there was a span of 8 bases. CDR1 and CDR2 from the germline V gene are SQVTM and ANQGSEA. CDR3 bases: TGCAGCGTTACTAGTAATGGGGCCAACGTCCTGACTTTC. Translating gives CSVTSNGANVLTF.

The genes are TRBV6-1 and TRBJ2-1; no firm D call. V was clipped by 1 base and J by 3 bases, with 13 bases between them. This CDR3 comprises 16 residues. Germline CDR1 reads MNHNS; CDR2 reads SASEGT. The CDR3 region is CASSEERLAYYNEQFF. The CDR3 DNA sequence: TGTGCCAGCAGTGAAGAGAGGTTAGCCTACTACAATGAGCAGTTCTTC.

CDR3 amino acids: CASGSLDWGQPSGNTIYF. In DNA, the CDR3 is TGTGCCAGCGGAAGCTTAGATTGGGGGCAGCCCTCTGGAAACACCATATATTTT. The rearrangement joins TRBV7-9 to TRBJ1-3, with D perhaps TRBD1 (6 bases). Germline CDR1 SEHNR, CDR2 FQNEAQ (reference sequence). The CDR3 is made up of 18 amino acids. V lost 8 bases to trimming and J lost 0 bases, with 23 bases between them.

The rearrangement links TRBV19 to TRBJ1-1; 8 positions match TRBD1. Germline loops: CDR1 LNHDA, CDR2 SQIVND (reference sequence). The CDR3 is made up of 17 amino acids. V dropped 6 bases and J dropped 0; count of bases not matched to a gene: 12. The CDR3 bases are TGTGCCAGTAGATCCTCGAACAGGGGGGGGATGAACACTGAAGCTTTCTTT. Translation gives CASRSSNRGGMNTEAFF.

CDR3: CASSLVGRGRTRETQYF. CDR3 nucleotide sequence: TGTGCCAGCAGCTTAGTGGGCAGGGGGCGAACCAGAGAGACCCAGTACTTC. The chain carries TRBV13 and TRBJ2-5, with 8 bases matching TRBD1. CDR1 and CDR2 from the germline V gene are PRHDT and FYEKMQ (reference sequence). With V trimmed by 1 base and J by 4 bases, 11 bases remained unmatched. This CDR3 is built from 17 residues.

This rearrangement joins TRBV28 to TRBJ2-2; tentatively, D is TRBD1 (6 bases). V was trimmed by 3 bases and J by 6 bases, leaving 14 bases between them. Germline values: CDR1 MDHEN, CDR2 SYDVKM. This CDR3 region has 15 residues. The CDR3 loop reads CASSFTGKGPGELFF. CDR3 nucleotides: TGTGCCAGCAGTTTCACAGGGAAAGGTCCCGGGGAGCTGTTTTTT.

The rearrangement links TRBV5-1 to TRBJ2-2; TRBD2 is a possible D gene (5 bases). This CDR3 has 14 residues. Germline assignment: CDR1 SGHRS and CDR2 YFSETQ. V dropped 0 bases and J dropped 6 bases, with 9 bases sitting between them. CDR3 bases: TGCGCCAGCAGCTTGGATCGGGGTCCCGGGGAGCTGTTTTTT. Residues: CASSLDRGPGELFF.

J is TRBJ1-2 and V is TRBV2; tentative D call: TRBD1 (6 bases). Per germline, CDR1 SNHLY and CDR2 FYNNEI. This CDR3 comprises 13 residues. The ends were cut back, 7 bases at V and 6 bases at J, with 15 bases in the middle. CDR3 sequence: CASTADSRHGYTF. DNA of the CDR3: TGTGCCAGCACTGCGGACAGTAGGCATGGCTACACCTTC.